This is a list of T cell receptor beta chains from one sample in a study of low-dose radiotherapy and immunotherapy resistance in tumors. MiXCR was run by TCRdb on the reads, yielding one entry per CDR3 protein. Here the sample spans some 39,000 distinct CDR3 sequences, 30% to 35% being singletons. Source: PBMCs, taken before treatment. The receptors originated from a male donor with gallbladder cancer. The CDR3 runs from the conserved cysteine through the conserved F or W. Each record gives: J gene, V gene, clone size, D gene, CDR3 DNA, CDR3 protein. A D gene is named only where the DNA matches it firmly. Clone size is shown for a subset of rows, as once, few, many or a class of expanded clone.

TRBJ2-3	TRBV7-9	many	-	TGTGCCAGCAGCAGCCTGGGCGGGAGCACAGATACGCAGTATTTT	CASSSLGGSTDTQYF
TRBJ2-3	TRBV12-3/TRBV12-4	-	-	TGTGCCAGCAGGTTCACCAGGATTAGCACAGATACGCAGTATTTT	CASRFTRISTDTQYF
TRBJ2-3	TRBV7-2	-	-	TGTGCCAGCAGCCTGGCCGGCGGGAGCACAGATACGCAGTATTTT	CASSLAGGSTDTQYF
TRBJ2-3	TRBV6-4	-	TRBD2	TGTGCCAGCAGTGACTCGGCTAGCGGGGGGGCTGATACGCAGTATTTT	CASSDSASGGADTQYF
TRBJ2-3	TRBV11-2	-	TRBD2	TGTGCCAGCAGCAACACGGGGGGGTTAGGCACAGATACGCAGTATTTT	CASSNTGGLGTDTQYF
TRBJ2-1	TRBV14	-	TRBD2	TGTGCCAGCAGCCAAGAAGGGACTAGCGGGAGAAATGAGCAGTTCTTC	CASSQEGTSGRNEQFF
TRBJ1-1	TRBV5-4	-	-	TGTGCCAGCAGCACCCAGACAGCTACGAACACTGAAGCTTTCTTT	CASSTQTATNTEAFF
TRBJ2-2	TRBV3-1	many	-	TGTGCCAGCAGCCCGCCCCCCACCGGGGAGCTGTTTTTT	CASSPPPTGELFF
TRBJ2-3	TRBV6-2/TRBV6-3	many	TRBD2	TGTGCCAGCAGTCCGGGACTAGCGGAGATTACAGATACGCAGTATTTT	CASSPGLAEITDTQYF
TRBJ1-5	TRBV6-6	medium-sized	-	TGTGCCAGCAGTACCGGGGGGCAGCCCCAGCATTTT	CASSTGGQPQHF
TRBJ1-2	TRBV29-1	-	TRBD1	TGCAGCGTTGAAGATCGGCCAGGGGGAGGCTATGGCTACACCTTC	CSVEDRPGGGYGYTF
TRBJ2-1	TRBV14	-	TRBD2	TGTGCCAGCAGCACCCTGCCCCTAGCGGCCGAAGTCCTCCATGAGCAGTTCTTC	CASSTLPLAAEVLHEQFF
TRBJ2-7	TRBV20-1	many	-	TGCAGTGCTAGCCCCCAGACAGGCTCTGAGCAGTACTTC	CSASPQTGSEQYF
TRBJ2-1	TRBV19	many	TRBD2	TGTGCCAGTAGTATAGATCCCTCAGGGAGCGGGATTTACAATGAGCAGTTCTTC	CASSIDPSGSGIYNEQFF
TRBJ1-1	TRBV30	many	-	TGTGCCTGGAGTGTACCTGGGACTGAAGCTTTCTTT	CAWSVPGTEAFF
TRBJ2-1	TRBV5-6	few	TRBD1	TGTGCCAGCAGCAACTGGGAGACAGGGCAAGAGCAGTTCTTC	CASSNWETGQEQFF
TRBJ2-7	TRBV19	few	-	TGTGCCAGTAGTATTGCGGCCCAGGGTAACTACGAGCAGTACTTC	CASSIAAQGNYEQYF
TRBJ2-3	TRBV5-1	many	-	TGCGCCAGCAGCGCCAGCACAGATACGCAGTATTTT	CASSASTDTQYF
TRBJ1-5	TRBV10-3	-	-	TGTGCCATCAGTGAGGGGCGGGATCAGCCCCAGCATTTT	CAISEGRDQPQHF
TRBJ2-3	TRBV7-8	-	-	TGTGCCAGCAGCTTGAGCGACAGCGGGACAGATACGCAGTATTTT	CASSLSDSGTDTQYF
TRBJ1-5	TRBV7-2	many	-	TGTGCCAGCAGCTTGGATAGGGGTATCAATCAGCCCCAGCATTTT	CASSLDRGINQPQHF
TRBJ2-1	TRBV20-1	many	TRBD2	TGCAGTGCTAGACCCTACACAGCGGGGGGGCCGGGTGAGCAGTTCTTC	CSARPYTAGGPGEQFF
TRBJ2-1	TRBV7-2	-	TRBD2	TGTGCCAGCAGCTTATGGACTAGCGGGAATGAGCAGTTCTTC	CASSLWTSGNEQFF
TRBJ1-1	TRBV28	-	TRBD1	TGTGCCAGCAGTTTAGTGCAGGGGGAGGGCACTGAAGCTTTCTTT	CASSLVQGEGTEAFF
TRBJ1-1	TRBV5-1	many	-	TGCGCCAGCAGCTTTCCCGCGGCTGAAGCTTTCTTT	CASSFPAAEAFF